The sequence of this T cell receptor (beta chain) was determined in a study of blood T cell repertoires in COVID-19 (dated by TCRdb to between 2020 and 2021). The study in broad terms: Collaborator samples came from the United States, Italy and Spain and covered acute and convalescent phases of COVID-19. Samples came from the ongoing ImmuneRACE study (first 160 participants) plus 1,254 subjects from 6 global collaborators. HLA class I and class II types, where available, came from metadata supplied by the sample provider rather than from assay-based typing. The repertoires were released in a freely available public database meant as a resource for research on the immune response to SARS-CoV-2. The sample metadata nearly always contained a de-identified subject ID, COVID-19 status, age in years and sex. The material from the prospective study consisted of cDNA or gDNA derived from T cells, B-cell-depleted T cells, or PBMCs. Subjects who had been exposed to COVID-19, were actively infected with it, or had recovered from it provided the deeply sampled blood TCRbeta repertoires that made up the dataset. Overall study outcomes, separate from this receptor: The amount of clinical and demographic metadata varied by source and participant and was provided uncurated.

The immunoSEQ Assay, a bias-controlled multiplex PCR, was used to amplify TCRbeta CDR3 regions from genomic DNA. For the original study's pipeline: Within the assay, amplification of reference gene primers was used to estimate how many nucleated cells each sample contained. To quantify the absolute abundance of each unique TCRbeta CDR3 rearrangement, sequence reads were collapsed and filtered. For each sample, productive Simpson clonality was calculated by taking the square root of Simpson's diversity index across productive rearrangements. This immuneACCESS table, as held by TCRdb, lists in-frame sequences with V and J called but not all clones. Of the missing ones, under half trace to an unresolved V gene in checked studies; the others have no known cause. The DNA was the basis for D and trimming; V, J and clone size are from that table. Recorded for this sample are roughly 140,000 clones; approximately 86% of them occurred a single time. The top ten clones comprise 5% to 6% of the sample.

Collaborating institutions collected whole blood in K2EDTA tubes following their own protocols. For TCRbeta analysis, collaborator samples were shipped as frozen whole blood, as isolated PBMCs, or as DNA extracted from either sample type. About this clone itself: Its antigen is unknown. There are no base qualities to consult, and no much larger clone falls within one base.

The sequenced sample was peripheral blood. The TCR originated in a human donor in a cohort sampled during active COVID-19.

The sequenced DNA is TGTGCCAGCACTAAAACAGGGGAAAATTCACCCCTCCACTTT. Translated, it reads CASTKTGENSPLHF. The rearranged chain carries TRBV7-9 and TRBJ1-6, and 7 junction bases match TRBD1. Reading the germline V gene (reference sequence) gives CDR1 SEHNR and CDR2 FQNEAQ. From the cysteine through the phenylalanine, the CDR3 covers 14 amino acids. Just the 42-base CDR3 DNA is kept, in frame starting at base 1. Unmatched junction bases come to 7, with V trimmed by 7 bases and J by 7 bases.